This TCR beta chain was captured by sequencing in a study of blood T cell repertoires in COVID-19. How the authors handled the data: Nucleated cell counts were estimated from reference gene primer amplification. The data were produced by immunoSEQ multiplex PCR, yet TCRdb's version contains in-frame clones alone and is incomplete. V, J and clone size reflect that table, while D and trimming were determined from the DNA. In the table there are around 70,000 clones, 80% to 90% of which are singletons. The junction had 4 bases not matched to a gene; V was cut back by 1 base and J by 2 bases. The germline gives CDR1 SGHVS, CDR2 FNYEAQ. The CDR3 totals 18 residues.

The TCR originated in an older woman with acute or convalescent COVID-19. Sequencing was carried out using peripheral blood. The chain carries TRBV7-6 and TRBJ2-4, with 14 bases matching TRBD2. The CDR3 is CASSLDGLAGGTKNIQYF. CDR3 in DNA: TGTGCCAGCAGCTTAGACGGACTAGCGGGAGGCACCAAAAACATTCAGTACTTC.